The source of this TCR beta chain is a study of OX40 agonist ivuxolimab in advanced cancers. Method: immunoSEQ multiplex PCR; TCRdb's copy keeps in-frame clones and lacks some. The data show some 37,000 clones, approximately 78% seen once. There are 16 residues in the CDR3. Germline CDR1 is MDHEN and CDR2 is SYDVKM. V lost 7 bases, J lost 5 bases, and 21 bases lay in between. The TCR sequence derives from an adult with an advanced solid tumor such as melanoma, head and neck, liver or kidney cancer. Sequenced here: CD4+ or CD8+ T cells sorted from blood, sampled in a trial of the OX40 agonist ivuxolimab. The rearrangement joins TRBV28 to TRBJ2-1, with D perhaps given as TRBD1 or TRBD2 (6 bases each). This chain's CDR3 is CASTGGGAGEDNEQFF. In DNA form, the CDR3 reads TGTGCCAGCACCGGGGGTGGGGCAGGGGAAGACAATGAGCAGTTCTTC.